These 16 T cell receptor beta chains were sequenced from one sample in a study of molecular identifiers for immune sequencing clone quantification. TCRdb recomputed calls from the PCR reads with MiXCR, one row per CDR3 protein. The sample includes about 97,000 distinct CDR3 sequences, 35% of them seen just once. The sample was naive CD8+ T cells from blood, with Jurkat cell RNA spiked in. Specified subset: FACS-sorted CD8+CD4-CCR7+CD45RA+ naive T cells. The source of these receptors is a human donor in good health. Some libraries in this study had Jurkat cell RNA spiked in.

This clonotype was counted a few times. The J gene is TRBJ2-6, the V gene TRBV12-3 or TRBV12-4; no reliable D call. Trimming took off 6 bases at V and 0 bases at J, with 6 bases between the two ends. The CDR3 runs to 14 residues. The CDR3 loop is CASRAGSGANVLTF. The CDR3 coding sequence is TGTGCCAGCAGAGCAGGCTCTGGGGCCAACGTCCTGACTTTC.

This clonotype was observed a few times. V and J are TRBV27 and TRBJ2-7; TRBD2 matches 9 bases. The V gene end was trimmed by 3 bases and the J gene end by 6 bases; junction bases not matched to a gene: 9. This CDR3 is 15 amino acids long. From germline, CDR1 is MNHEY and CDR2 SMNVEV (reference sequence). The CDR3 is CASSLVSGSRGEQYF. The CDR3 coding sequence is TGTGCCAGCAGTTTGGTTAGCGGGAGTCGGGGCGAGCAGTACTTC.

The table lists this clonotype with many counts. For the CDR3, the DNA is TGCGCCAGCAGCCCGCGACAGGGCAGATACGAGCAGTACTTC. It specifies CASSPRQGRYEQYF. The gene calls are TRBV4-1 and TRBJ2-7; 7 bases line up with TRBD1. Germline CDR1 MGHRA, CDR2 YSYEKL. This CDR3 contains 14 residues. The junction had 7 bases not matched to a gene; V was cut back by 4 bases and J by 4 bases.

Turning to this clonotype: The junction shows a germline mismatch at one end, possibly a read error. This chain links TRBV6-5 with TRBJ1-4, with 9 bases fitting TRBD1. There are 16 residues in the CDR3. The germline gives CDR1 MNHEY, CDR2 SVGAGI. The CDR3 spells CVSSYGTGNLNEKLFF. The CDR3 DNA reads as TGTGTCAGCAGCTACGGGACAGGGAATCTTAATGAAAAACTGTTTTTT.

The chain has TRBV7-9 and TRBJ2-1; 8 positions agree with TRBD2. Germline trimming cut 5 bases from V and 9 bases from J; bases unmatched to any gene: 21. Germline values: CDR1 SEHNR, CDR2 FQNEAQ (reference sequence). CDR3 length: 18 residues. CDR3 nucleotides: TGTGCCAGCAGCGCTACTTTACCACCACTAGCGGAAAACAGTGAGCAGTTCTTC. Its translation is CASSATLPPLAENSEQFF.

With respect to this clonotype: Its ends do not fully match the called genes, so a read error is possible. The chain couples TRBV20-1 to TRBJ1-2; D may be TRBD1 (6 bases). CDR3 size: 11 residues. The germline V gene encodes CDR1 DFQATT and CDR2 SNEGSKA (reference sequence). The CDR3 coding sequence is TGCAGTGCACAGGACAGAGATGGCTACCCCTTC. Encoded protein: CSAQDRDGYPF.

Concerning this clonotype: Germline is not matched at one junction end, which may reflect a read error. The chain has TRBV13 and TRBJ2-3; D gene uncertain. This CDR3 spans 12 amino acids. Germline CDR1 and CDR2: PRHDT and FYEKMQ (reference sequence). CDR3 DNA: TGTGCCAGCAGCTTAATTTCAGATACGCGGTATTTT. It yields the protein CASSLISDTRYF.

The chain joins TRBV14 to TRBJ2-5; weak D call: TRBD2 (5 bases). Trimming took 1 base from V and 5 from J, leaving 14 bases between them. This CDR3 spans 15 amino acids. CDR1 SGHDN and CDR2 FVKESK come from the germline V gene. The CDR3 loop is CASSQGVLASETQYF. Here the CDR3 DNA reads TGTGCCAGCAGCCAAGGGGTCCTAGCATCCGAGACCCAGTACTTC.

This clonotype was counted only a few times. V and J are TRBV7-6 and TRBJ1-2, with unresolved D. Germline CDR1 SGHVS, CDR2 FNYEAQ. V gave up 1 base and J gave up 0 bases, with 21 bases separating them. This CDR3 contains 19 residues. The CDR3 coding sequence is TGTGCCAGCAGCTTAGAAAGGTCTCACAGACTCGCAGCTAACTATGGCTACACCTTC. It encodes CASSLERSHRLAANYGYTF.

There are many counts of this clonotype. The V call is TRBV7-8, the J call TRBJ2-7, with D perhaps TRBD1 (6 bases). The CDR3 is 14 residues long. From germline, CDR1 is SGHVS and CDR2 FQNEAQ. The V and J ends lost 7 bases and 0 bases respectively, with 13 bases between them. This chain's CDR3 is CASTGTPLSYEQYF. Written as DNA, the CDR3 is TGTGCCAGCACCGGGACACCGCTCTCCTACGAGCAGTACTTC.

CDR3 nucleotides: TGTGCCAGCAGTTTCGTCCCGGAGAGCGAAAAACTGTTTTTT. Amino acids: CASSFVPESEKLFF. This rearrangement joins TRBV28 to TRBJ1-4, with D uncertain. This CDR3 comprises 14 residues. V gave up 3 bases and J gave up 8 bases, with 13 bases separating them. Per the germline V gene, CDR1 is MDHEN and CDR2 is SYDVKM.

There are a few counts of this clonotype. The J gene is TRBJ2-3, the V gene TRBV7-3, with a tentative D call TRBD1 (6 bases). The CDR3 is 13 residues long. Germline lookup yields CDR1 SGHTA and CDR2 FQGTGA. Trimming left V 5 bases short and J 6 bases short, with 12 bases between. The CDR3 region has the DNA TGTGCCAGCAGCCCCCCTGGACAGGATACGCAGTATTTT. Translating it yields CASSPPGQDTQYF.

This clonotype was found a few times. This may stem from a read error, because a much larger clone lies one nucleotide away. V usage is TRBV5-6 and J usage is TRBJ2-5; either TRBD1 or TRBD2 may fit D (5 bases each). Germline V gene sequence: CDR1 SGHDT, CDR2 YYEEEE. The CDR3 length is 14 residues. Deletions cut 0 bases from V and 9 bases from J, with 15 bases between. The CDR3 is CASSLAAGRKSQYF. The CDR3 coding sequence is TGTGCCAGCAGCTTGGCGGCAGGGAGAAAGTCCCAGTACTTC. Using reference TRBV5-6 and TRBJ2-5 for the parts outside the CDR3, the full variable domain is DAGVTQSPTHLIKTRGQQVTLRCSPKSGHDTVSWYQQALGQGPQFIFQYYEEEERQRGNFPDRFSGHQFPNYSSELNVNALLLGDSALYLCASSLAAGRKSQYFGPGTRLLVL.

The genes are TRBV28 and TRBJ1-5; 7 bases fit TRBD1. CDR3 length: 15 amino acids. Trimming removed 6 bases from V and 3 bases from J; junction bases left unmatched: 8. Germline loops: CDR1 MDHEN, CDR2 SYDVKM. This chain's CDR3 is CASSSDRVVNQPQHF. CDR3 DNA: TGTGCCAGCAGCTCCGACAGGGTGGTCAATCAGCCCCAGCATTTT.

V and J are TRBV3-1 and TRBJ2-3, with TRBD2 matching 8 bases. V was pared by 0 bases and J by 2 bases, with 4 bases of the junction left unmatched. The CDR3 has 16 residues. CDR1 is LGHDT, CDR2 YNNKEL, per germline (reference sequence). DNA for the CDR3: TGTGCCAGCAGCCAAGATCGGCGGGAGGTCACAGATACGCAGTATTTT. Translated, it gives CASSQDRREVTDTQYF.

The chain uses TRBV15 and TRBJ2-3; the D is unclear. The germline V and J ends were trimmed by 4 bases and 6 bases, with 14 bases remaining between them. The CDR3 spans 14 residues. CDR1 and CDR2 (germline): LNHNV, YYDKDF (reference sequence). CDR3 nucleotides: TGTGCCACCAGCAAACCAAAATCGACGGATACGCAGTATTTT. Its translation: CATSKPKSTDTQYF.